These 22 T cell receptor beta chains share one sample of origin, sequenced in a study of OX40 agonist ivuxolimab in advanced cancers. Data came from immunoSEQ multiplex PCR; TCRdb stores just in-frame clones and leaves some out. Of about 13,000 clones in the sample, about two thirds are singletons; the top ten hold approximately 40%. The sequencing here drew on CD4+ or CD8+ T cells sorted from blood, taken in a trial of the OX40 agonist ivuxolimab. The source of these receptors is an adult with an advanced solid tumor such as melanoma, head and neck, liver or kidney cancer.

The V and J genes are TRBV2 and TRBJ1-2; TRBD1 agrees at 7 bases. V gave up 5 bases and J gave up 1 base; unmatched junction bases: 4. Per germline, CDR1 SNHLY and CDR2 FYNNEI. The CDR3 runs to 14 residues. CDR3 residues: CASSPTGVNYGYTF. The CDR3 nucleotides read TGTGCCAGCAGTCCCACAGGGGTTAACTATGGCTACACCTTC.

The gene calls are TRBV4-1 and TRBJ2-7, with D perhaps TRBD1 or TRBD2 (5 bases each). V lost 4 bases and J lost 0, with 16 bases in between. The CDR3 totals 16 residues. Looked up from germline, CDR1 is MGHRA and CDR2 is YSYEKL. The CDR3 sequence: CASSPRGLSSSYEQYF. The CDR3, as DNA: TGCGCCAGCAGCCCCCGGGGCCTCTCCAGCTCCTACGAGCAGTACTTC.

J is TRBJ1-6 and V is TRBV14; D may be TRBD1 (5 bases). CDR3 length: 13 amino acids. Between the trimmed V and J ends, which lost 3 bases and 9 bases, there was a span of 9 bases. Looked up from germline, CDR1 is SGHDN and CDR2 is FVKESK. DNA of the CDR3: TGTGCCAGCAGCCAGGGGGGAGGTTCACCCCTCCACTTT. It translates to CASSQGGGSPLHF.

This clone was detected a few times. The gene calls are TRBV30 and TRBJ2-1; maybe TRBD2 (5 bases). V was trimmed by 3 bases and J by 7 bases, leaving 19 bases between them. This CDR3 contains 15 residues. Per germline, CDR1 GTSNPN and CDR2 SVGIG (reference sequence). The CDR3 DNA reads TGTGCCTGGAGCCCGGGGTGGTTCGGCTCTAATGAGCAGTTCTTC. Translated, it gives CAWSPGWFGSNEQFF.

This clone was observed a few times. The CDR3 bases are TGTGCCAGCAGCCCTGGGACTAGAGCAGATACGCAGTATTTT. Protein sequence: CASSPGTRADTQYF. This chain uses TRBV5-4 with TRBJ2-3; TRBD2 aligns across 8 bases. This CDR3 contains 14 residues. Germline-derived CDR1 and CDR2 are SGHNT and YYREEE (reference sequence). V dropped 4 bases and J dropped 4; count of bases not matched to a gene: 5.

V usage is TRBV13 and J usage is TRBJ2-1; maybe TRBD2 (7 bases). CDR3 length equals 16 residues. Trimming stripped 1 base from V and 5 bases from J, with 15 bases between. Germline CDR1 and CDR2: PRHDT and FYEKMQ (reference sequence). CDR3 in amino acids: CASSLVGGGPHNEQFF. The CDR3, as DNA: TGTGCCAGCAGCTTAGTAGGGGGAGGGCCCCACAATGAGCAGTTCTTC.

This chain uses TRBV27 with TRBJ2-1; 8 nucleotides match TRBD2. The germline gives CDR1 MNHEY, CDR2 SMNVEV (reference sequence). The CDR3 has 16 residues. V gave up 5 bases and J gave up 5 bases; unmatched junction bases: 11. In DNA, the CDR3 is TGTGCCAGCAGTCCCCATAGCGGGACGAGCCACAATGAGCAGTTCTTC. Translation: CASSPHSGTSHNEQFF.

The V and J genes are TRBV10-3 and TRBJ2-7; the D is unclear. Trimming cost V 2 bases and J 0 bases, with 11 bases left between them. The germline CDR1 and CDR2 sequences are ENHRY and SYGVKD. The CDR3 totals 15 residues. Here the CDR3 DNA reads TGTGCCATCAGTGAGCCTGGCATAGACTCCTACGAGCAGTACTTC. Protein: CAISEPGIDSYEQYF.

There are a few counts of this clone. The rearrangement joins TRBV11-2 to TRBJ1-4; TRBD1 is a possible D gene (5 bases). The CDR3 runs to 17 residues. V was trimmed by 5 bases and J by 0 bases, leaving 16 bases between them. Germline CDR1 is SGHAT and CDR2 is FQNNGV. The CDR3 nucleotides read TGTGCCAGCAGCCTCCCCGGGGGTCCAGCAACTAATGAAAAACTGTTTTTT. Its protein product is CASSLPGGPATNEKLFF. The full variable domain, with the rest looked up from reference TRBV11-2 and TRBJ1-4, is EAGVAQSPRYKIIEKRQSVAFWCNPISGHATLYWYQQILGQGPKLLIQFQNNGVVDDSQLPKDRFSAERLKGVDSTLKIQPAKLEDSAVYLCASSLPGGPATNEKLFFGSGTQLSVL.

CDR3 protein: CATSTYRGPSYEQYF. DNA of the CDR3: TGTGCCACCAGCACGTACAGGGGGCCCTCCTACGAGCAGTACTTC. The genes are TRBV15 and TRBJ2-7; 9 positions match TRBD1. This CDR3 region has 15 residues. V lost 4 bases, J lost 0 bases, and 4 bases stayed unmatched. Germline CDR1 LNHNV, CDR2 YYDKDF (reference sequence).

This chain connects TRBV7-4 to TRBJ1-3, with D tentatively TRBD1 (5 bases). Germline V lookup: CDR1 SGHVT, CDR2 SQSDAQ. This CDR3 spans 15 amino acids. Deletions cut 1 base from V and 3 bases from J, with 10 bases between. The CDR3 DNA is TGTGCCAGCAGCTTAGAGGTGACAGTTGGAAACACCATATATTTT. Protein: CASSLEVTVGNTIYF.

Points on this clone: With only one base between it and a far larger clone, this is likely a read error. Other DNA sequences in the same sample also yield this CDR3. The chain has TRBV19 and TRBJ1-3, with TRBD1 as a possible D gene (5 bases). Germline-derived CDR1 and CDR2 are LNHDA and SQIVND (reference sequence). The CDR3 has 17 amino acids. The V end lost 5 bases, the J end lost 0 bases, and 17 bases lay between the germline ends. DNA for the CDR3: TGTGCCAGTAGTCCCGGACACGACCTACCCTCTGGAAACACCATATATTTT. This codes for CASSPGHDLPSGNTIYF. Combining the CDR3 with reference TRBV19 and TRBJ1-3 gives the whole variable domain DGGITQSPKYLFRKEGQNVTLSCEQNLNHDAMYWYRQDPGQGLRLIYYSQIVNDFQKGDIAEGYSVSREKKESFPLTVTSAQKNPTAFYLCASSPGHDLPSGNTIYFGEGSWLTVV.

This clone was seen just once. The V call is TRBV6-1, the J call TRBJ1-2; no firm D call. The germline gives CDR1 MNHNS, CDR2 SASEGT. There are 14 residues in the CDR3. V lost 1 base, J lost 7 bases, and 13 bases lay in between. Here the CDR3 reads CASSEGSRAGGYTF. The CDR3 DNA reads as TGTGCCAGCAGTGAAGGAAGTAGGGCAGGTGGCTACACCTTC.

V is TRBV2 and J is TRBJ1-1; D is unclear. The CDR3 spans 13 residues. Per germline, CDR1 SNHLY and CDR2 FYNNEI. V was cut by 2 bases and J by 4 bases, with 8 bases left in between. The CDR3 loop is CASSEWSGTEAFF. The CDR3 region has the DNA TGTGCCAGCAGTGAATGGTCTGGCACTGAAGCTTTCTTT.

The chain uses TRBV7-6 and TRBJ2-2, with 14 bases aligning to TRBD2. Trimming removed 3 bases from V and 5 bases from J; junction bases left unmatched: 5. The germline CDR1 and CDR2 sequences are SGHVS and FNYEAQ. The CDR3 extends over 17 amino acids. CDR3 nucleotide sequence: TGTGCCAGCAGCTTGGGACTAGCGGGAGTAGGGACCGGGGAGCTGTTTTTT. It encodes CASSLGLAGVGTGELFF.

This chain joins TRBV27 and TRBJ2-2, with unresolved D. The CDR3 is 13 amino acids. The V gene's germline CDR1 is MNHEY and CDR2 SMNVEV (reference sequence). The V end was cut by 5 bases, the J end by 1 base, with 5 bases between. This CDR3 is CASSPLNTGELFF. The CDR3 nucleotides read TGTGCCAGCAGTCCCTTGAACACCGGGGAGCTGTTTTTT.

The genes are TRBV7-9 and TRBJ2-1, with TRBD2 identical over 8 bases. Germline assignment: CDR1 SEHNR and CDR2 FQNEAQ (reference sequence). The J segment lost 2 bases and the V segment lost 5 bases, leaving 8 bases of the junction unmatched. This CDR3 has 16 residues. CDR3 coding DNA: TGTGCCAGCAGCCCGCCGGGGGGGGGAGCCTACAATGAGCAGTTCTTC. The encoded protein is CASSPPGGGAYNEQFF.

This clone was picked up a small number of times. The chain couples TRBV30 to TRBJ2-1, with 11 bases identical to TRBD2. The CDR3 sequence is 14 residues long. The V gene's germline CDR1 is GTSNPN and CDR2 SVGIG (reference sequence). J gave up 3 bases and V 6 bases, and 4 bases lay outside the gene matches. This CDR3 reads CACPLAGDYNEQFF. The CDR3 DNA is TGTGCCTGTCCACTAGCGGGAGACTACAATGAGCAGTTCTTC.

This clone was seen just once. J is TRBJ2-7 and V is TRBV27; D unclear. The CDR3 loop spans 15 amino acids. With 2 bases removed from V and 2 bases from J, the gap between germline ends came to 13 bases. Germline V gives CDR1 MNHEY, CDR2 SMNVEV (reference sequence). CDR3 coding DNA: TGTGCCAGCAGTTTAACCCCCTCCTGGACCTACGAGCAGTACTTC. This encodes CASSLTPSWTYEQYF.

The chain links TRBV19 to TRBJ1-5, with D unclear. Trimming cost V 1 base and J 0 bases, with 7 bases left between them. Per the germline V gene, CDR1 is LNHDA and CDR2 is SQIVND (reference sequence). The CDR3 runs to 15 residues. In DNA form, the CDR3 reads TGTGCCAGTAGTATAGCGGTATATAGCAATCAGCCCCAGCATTTT. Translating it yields CASSIAVYSNQPQHF.

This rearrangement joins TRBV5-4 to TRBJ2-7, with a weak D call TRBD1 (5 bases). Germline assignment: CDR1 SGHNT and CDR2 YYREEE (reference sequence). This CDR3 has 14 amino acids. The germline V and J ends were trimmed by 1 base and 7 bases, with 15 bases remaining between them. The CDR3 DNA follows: TGTGCCAGCAGCTTGTCCATAGGGGCGCGAGAGCAGTACTTC. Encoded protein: CASSLSIGAREQYF.

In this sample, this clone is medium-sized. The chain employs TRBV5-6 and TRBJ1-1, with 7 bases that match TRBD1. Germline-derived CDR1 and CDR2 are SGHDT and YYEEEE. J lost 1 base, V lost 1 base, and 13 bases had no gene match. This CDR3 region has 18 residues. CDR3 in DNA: TGTGCCAGCAGCTTGCCCAACGATTTACAGGGGAAGAACACTGAAGCTTTCTTT. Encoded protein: CASSLPNDLQGKNTEAFF.